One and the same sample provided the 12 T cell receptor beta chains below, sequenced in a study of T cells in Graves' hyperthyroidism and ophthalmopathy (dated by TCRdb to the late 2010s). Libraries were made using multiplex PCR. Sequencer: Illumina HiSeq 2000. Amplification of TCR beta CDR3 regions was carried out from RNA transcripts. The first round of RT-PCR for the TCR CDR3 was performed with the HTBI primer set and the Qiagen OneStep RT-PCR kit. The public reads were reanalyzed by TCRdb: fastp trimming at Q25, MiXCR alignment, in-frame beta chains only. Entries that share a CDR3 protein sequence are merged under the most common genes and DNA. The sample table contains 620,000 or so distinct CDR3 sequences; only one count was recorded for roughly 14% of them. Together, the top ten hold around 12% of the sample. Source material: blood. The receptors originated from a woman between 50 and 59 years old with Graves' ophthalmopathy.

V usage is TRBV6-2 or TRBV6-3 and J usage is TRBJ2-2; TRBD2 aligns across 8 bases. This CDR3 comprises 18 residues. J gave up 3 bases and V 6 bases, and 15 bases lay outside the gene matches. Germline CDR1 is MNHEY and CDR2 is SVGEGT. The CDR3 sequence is CASSPESVLAGYTGELFF. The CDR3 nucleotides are TGTGCCAGCAGCCCGGAGTCGGTTCTAGCGGGCTACACCGGGGAGCTGTTTTTT.

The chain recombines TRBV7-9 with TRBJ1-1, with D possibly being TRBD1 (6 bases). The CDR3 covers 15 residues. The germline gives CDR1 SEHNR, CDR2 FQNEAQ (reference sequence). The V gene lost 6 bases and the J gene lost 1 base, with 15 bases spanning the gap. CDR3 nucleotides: TGTGCCAGCAGGTTGCCGGGACATACGAACACTGAAGCTTTCTTT. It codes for CASRLPGHTNTEAFF. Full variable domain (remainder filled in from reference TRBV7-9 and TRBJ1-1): DTGVSQNPRHKITKRGQNVTFRCDPISEHNRLYWYRQTLGQGPEFLTYFQNEAQLEKSRLLSDRFSAERPKGSFSTLEIQRTEQGDSAMYLCASRLPGHTNTEAFFGQGTRLTVV.

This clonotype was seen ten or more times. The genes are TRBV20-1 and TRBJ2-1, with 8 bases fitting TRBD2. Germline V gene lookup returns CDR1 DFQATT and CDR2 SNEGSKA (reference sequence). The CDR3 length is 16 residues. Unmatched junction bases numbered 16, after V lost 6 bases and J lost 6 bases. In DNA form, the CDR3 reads TGCAGTGCACCCCTGACGGGGACTAGGCCGGGCAATGAGCAGTTCTTC. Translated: CSAPLTGTRPGNEQFF.

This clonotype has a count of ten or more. CDR3 sequence (DNA): TGTGCCTGGAGAGGGACTAGCTGGCATGAGCAGTTCTTC. Its protein product is CAWRGTSWHEQFF. V gene TRBV30 combines with J gene TRBJ2-1, with TRBD2 matching over 9 bases. The germline V gene has CDR1 GTSNPN and CDR2 SVGIG (reference sequence). V trimming: 3 bases; J trimming: 8 bases; junction bases outside the gene matches: 5. The CDR3 is 13 amino acids.

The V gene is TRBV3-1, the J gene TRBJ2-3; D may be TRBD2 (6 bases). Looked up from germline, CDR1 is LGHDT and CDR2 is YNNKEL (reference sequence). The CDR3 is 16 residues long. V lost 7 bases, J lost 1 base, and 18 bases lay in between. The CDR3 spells CASKGTRAFGTDTQYF. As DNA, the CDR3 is TGTGCCAGCAAAGGGACTCGAGCTTTTGGCACAGATACGCAGTATTTT.

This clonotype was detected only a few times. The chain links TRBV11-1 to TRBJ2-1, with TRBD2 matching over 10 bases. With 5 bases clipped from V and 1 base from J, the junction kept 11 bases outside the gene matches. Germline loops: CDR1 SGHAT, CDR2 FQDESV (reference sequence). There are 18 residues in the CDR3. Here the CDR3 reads CASSPSWLAGDSYNEQFF. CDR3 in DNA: TGTGCCAGCAGCCCCTCTTGGCTAGCGGGAGATTCCTACAATGAGCAGTTCTTC.

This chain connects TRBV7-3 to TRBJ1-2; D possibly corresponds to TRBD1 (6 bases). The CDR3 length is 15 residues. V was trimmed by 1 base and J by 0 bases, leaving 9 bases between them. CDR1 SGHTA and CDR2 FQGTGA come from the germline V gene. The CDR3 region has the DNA TGTGCCAGCAGCTTAATCGACAGGACTAACTATGGCTACACCTTC. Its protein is CASSLIDRTNYGYTF.

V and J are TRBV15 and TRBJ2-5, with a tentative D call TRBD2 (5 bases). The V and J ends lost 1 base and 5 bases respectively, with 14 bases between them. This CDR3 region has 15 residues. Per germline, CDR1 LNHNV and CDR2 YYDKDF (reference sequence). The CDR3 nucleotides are TGTGCCACCAGCAGAGCGACCCCCGGGGAGGAGACCCAGTACTTC. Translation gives CATSRATPGEETQYF.

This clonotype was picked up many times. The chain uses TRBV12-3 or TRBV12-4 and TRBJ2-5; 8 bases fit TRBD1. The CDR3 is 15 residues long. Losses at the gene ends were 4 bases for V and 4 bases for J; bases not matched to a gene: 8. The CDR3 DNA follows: TGTGCCAGCAGTTCTTCCAGGGGGCGAGCAGAGACCCAGTACTTC. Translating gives CASSSSRGRAETQYF.

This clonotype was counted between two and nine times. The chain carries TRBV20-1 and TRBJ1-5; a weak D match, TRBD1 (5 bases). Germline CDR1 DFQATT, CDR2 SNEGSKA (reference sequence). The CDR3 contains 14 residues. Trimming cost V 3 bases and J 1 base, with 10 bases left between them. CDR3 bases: TGCAGTGCTAGGGTAGGGGCAAGCAATCAGCCCCAGCATTTT. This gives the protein CSARVGASNQPQHF.

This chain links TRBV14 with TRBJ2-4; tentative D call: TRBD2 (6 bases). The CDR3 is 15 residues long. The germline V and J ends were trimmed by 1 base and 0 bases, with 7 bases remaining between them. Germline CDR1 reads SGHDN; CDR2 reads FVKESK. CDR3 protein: CASSQVGLAKNIQYF. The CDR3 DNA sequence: TGTGCCAGCAGCCAAGTGGGACTAGCCAAAAACATTCAGTACTTC.

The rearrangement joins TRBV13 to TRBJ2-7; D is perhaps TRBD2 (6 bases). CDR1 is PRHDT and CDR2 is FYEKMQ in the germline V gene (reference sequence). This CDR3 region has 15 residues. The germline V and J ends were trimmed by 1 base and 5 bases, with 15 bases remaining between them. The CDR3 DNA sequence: TGTGCCAGCAGCTTAGCAGGGACTCGCATTGACGAGCAGTACTTC. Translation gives CASSLAGTRIDEQYF.